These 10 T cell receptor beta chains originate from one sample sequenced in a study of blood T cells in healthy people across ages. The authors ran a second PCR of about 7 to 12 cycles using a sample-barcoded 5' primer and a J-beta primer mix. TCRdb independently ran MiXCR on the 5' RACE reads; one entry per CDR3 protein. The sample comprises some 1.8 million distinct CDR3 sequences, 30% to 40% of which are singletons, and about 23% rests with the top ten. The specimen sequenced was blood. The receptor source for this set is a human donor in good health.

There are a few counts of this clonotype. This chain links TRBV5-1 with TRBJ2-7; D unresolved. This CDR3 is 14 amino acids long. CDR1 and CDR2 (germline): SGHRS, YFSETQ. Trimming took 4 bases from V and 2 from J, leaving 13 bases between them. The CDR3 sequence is CASSMSFQPYEQYF. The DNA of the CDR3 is TGCGCCAGCAGCATGAGCTTTCAGCCCTACGAGCAGTACTTC. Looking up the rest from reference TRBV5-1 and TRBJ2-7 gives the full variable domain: KAGVTQTPRYLIKTRGQQVTLSCSPISGHRSVSWYQQTPGQGLQFLFEYFSETQRNKGNFPGRFSGRQFSNSRSEMNVSTLELGDSALYLCASSMSFQPYEQYFGPGTRLTVT.

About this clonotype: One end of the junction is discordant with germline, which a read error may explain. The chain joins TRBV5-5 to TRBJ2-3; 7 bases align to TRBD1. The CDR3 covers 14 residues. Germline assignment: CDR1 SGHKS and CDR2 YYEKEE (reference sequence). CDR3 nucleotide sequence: TGTGTCAGCAGCTTGATACAGGGGACGGATACGCAGTATTTT. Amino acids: CVSSLIQGTDTQYF. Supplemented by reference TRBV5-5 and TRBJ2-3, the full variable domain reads DAGVTQSPTHLIKTRGQQVTLRCSPISGHKSVSWYQQVLGQGPQFIFQYYEKEERGRGNFPDRFSARQFPNYSSELNVNALLLGDSALYLCVSSLIQGTDTQYFGPGTRLTVL.

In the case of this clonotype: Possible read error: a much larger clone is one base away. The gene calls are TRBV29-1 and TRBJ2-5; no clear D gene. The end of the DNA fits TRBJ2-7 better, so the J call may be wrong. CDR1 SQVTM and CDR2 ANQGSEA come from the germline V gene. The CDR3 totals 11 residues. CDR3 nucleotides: TGCAGCGTTGAACAGAACTACGAGCAGTACTTC. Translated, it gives CSVEQNYEQYF.

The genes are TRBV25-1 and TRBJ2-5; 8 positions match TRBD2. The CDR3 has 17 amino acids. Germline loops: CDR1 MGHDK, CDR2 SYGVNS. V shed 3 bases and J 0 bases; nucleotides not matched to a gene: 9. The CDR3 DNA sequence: TGTGCCAGCAGTGATGCGTGGGAGCGGGGGTACCAAGAGACCCAGTACTTC. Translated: CASSDAWERGYQETQYF.

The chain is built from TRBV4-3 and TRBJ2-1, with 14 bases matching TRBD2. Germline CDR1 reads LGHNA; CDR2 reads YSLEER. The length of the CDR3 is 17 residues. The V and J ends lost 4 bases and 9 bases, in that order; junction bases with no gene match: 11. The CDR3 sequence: CASSPGMTSGGATEQFF. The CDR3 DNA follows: TGCGCCAGCAGCCCAGGAATGACTAGCGGGGGGGCGACTGAGCAGTTCTTC.

The CDR3 sequence: CASSRKGTGSIGRSPLHF. CDR3 DNA sequence: TGTGCCAGCAGCCGCAAGGGGACAGGGAGTATCGGCAGATCACCCCTCCACTTT. The chain links TRBV11-2 to TRBJ1-6, with 9 bases fitting TRBD1. Germline V CDR1 and CDR2: SGHAT, FQNNGV. J was trimmed by 10 bases and V by 5 bases; bases with no gene match: 18. This CDR3 spans 18 amino acids.

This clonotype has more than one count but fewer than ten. In DNA form, the CDR3 reads TGTGCCAGCAACGGGCGGAACAATGAGCAGTTCTTC. Encoded protein: CASNGRNNEQFF. The chain recombines TRBV5-5 with TRBJ2-1; D gene uncertain. Looked up from germline, CDR1 is SGHKS and CDR2 is YYEKEE (reference sequence). The CDR3 spans 12 residues. Trimming took off 6 bases at V and 5 bases at J, with 9 bases between the two ends.

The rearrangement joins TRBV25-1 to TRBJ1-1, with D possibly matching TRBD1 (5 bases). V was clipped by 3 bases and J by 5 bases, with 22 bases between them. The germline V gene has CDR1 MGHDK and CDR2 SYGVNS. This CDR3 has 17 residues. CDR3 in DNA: TGTGCCAGCAGTGATTATCACTCTCGGGGGGGACGGACTGAAGCTTTCTTT. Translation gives CASSDYHSRGGRTEAFF.

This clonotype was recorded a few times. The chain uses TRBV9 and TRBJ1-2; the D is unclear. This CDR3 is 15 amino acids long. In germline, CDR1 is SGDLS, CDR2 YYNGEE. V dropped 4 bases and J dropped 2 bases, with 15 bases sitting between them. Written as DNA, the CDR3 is TGTGCCAGCAGCCCCTTATCCAATCAGAACTATGGCTACACCTTC. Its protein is CASSPLSNQNYGYTF.

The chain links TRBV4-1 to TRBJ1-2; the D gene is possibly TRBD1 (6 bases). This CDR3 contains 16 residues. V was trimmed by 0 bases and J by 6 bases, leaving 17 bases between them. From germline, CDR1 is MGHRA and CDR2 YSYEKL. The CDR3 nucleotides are TGCGCCAGCAGCCAAGATCGGGATGTGGGACACAATGGCTACACCTTC. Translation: CASSQDRDVGHNGYTF.